The T cell receptor beta chain described here comes from a study of cytotoxic CD8 clonotypes in ibrutinib-treated CLL. This clone was seen just once. Its antigen is unidentified. With 7 bases removed from V and 5 bases from J, the gap between germline ends came to 5 bases. Germline CDR1 SQVTM, CDR2 ANQGSEA. The CDR3 length is 9 residues. Sequencing used immunoSEQ multiplex PCR; TCRdb keeps in-frame clones, though not all of them. Found here are under 150,000 clones, over 75% of them singletons; the top ten hold 7.5% to 8%. Findings and caveats of the study: With treatment, public clonotypes, which were uncommon, either contracted or remained stable.

The chain employs TRBV29-1 and TRBJ2-5; D is ambiguous. The sample here was PBMCs, taken after 36 months of ibrutinib treatment. The TCR sequence derives from a human donor with chronic lymphocytic leukemia. The CDR3: CSAEETQYF. The CDR3 nucleotides read TGCAGCGCCGAGGAGACCCAGTACTTC.